What follows are 14 T cell receptor beta chains derived from one specimen sequenced in a study of blood T cell dynamics during melanoma immunotherapy. Regarding time point: week 3, after first cycle of checkpoint inhibitor. The protocol was immunoSEQ multiplex PCR, while the TCRdb copy is restricted to in-frame clones and leaves out a portion. The data show about 10,000 clones, roughly nine tenths seen once. The sample was blood, taken from a patient treated with checkpoint blockade. The source of these receptors is a human donor with melanoma.

The rearrangement joins TRBV4-2 to TRBJ2-7, with D possibly TRBD2 on 5 matching bases. Looked up from germline, CDR1 is LGHNA and CDR2 is YNFKEQ. V was shortened by 4 bases and J by 2 bases, with 12 bases between the two germline ends. This CDR3 is 14 amino acids long. CDR3 loop: CASSPRGAAYEQYF. CDR3 DNA: TGTGCCAGCAGCCCCCGGGGAGCGGCCTACGAGCAGTACTTC.

The V call is TRBV15, the J call TRBJ2-1; 7 nucleotides align to TRBD2. CDR3 length: 15 amino acids. Germline CDR1 LNHNV, CDR2 YYDKDF (reference sequence). V lost 5 bases, J lost 3 bases, and 7 bases stayed unmatched. This chain's CDR3 is CATSRGLAVYNEQFF. CDR3 nucleotides: TGTGCCACCAGCCGAGGGCTAGCGGTCTACAATGAGCAGTTCTTC.

The chain recombines TRBV6-1 with TRBJ2-7, with TRBD1 as a possible D gene (7 bases). The germline CDR1 and CDR2 sequences are MNHNS and SASEGT. V lost 8 bases and J lost 3, with 20 bases in between. The CDR3 consists of 15 residues. The DNA of the CDR3 is TGTGCCAGCCCACCAGGGGGTAGCGGACACTACGAGCAGTACTTC. Protein sequence: CASPPGGSGHYEQYF.

The V and J genes are TRBV6-5 and TRBJ2-6; D gene uncertain. The CDR3 runs 15 residues. Trimming removed 0 bases at V and 2 bases at J, with 5 bases between. Germline CDR1 is MNHEY and CDR2 is SVGAGI. The CDR3 DNA reads TGTGCCAGCAGTTACTCGGTGGCTGGGGCCAACGTCCTGACTTTC. Amino acids: CASSYSVAGANVLTF.

This clone has only one observation. The chain couples TRBV18 to TRBJ2-7; D ambiguous. CDR3 size: 14 residues. The V end lost 3 bases, the J end lost 2 bases, and 11 bases lay between the germline ends. CDR1 and CDR2 (germline): KGHSH, LQKENI. The CDR3 sequence is CASSPPGGPYEQYF. The CDR3, as DNA: TGTGCCAGCTCACCCCCCGGTGGCCCCTACGAGCAGTACTTC.

This sequence joins TRBV15 and TRBJ2-3; TRBD1 is a possible D gene (6 bases). The CDR3 length is 13 residues. CDR1 and CDR2 from the germline V gene are LNHNV and YYDKDF (reference sequence). Trimming cost V 0 bases and J 6 bases, with 7 bases left between them. As DNA, the CDR3 is TGTGCCACCAGCAGAGATAGGGGGGATACGCAGTATTTT. Encoded protein: CATSRDRGDTQYF.

This clone has just one count. The rearrangement uses TRBV19 and TRBJ1-2; no firm D call. Germline CDR1 LNHDA, CDR2 SQIVND (reference sequence). Trimming took off 7 bases at V and 5 bases at J, with 14 bases between the two ends. This CDR3 is 13 amino acids long. The CDR3 DNA is TGTGCCAGTACGGCCCGAGGTGGGTATGGCTACACCTTC. This gives the protein CASTARGGYGYTF.

V is TRBV28 and J is TRBJ2-7; D not resolved. Germline values: CDR1 MDHEN, CDR2 SYDVKM. There are 14 residues in the CDR3. V dropped 7 bases and J dropped 7 bases, with 20 bases sitting between them. CDR3 sequence (DNA): TGTGCCAGCAACCCAGGACCACGGTCGTGGGAGCAGTACTTC. Its translation: CASNPGPRSWEQYF. The variable domain in full, completed from reference TRBV28 and TRBJ2-7, reads DVKVTQSSRYLVKRTGEKVFLECVQDMDHENMFWYRQDPGLGLRLIYFSYDVKMKEKGDIPEGYSVSREKKERFSLILESASTNQTSMYLCASNPGPRSWEQYFGPGTRLTVT.

The gene calls are TRBV28 and TRBJ2-2, with 10 nucleotides matching TRBD2. Germline CDR1 and CDR2: MDHEN and SYDVKM. J lost 2 bases, V lost 8 bases, and 5 bases had no gene match. The CDR3 runs 15 residues. CDR3 DNA: TGTGCCAGCCTCCCTAGCGGGGGAAACACCGGGGAGCTGTTTTTT. Amino acid sequence: CASLPSGGNTGELFF.

The J gene is TRBJ1-4, the V gene TRBV2, with D unclear. Trimming pared 1 base from V and 8 bases from J, leaving 11 bases between. The CDR3 runs to 14 residues. Germline assignment: CDR1 SNHLY and CDR2 FYNNEI. CDR3 sequence (DNA): TGTGCCAGCAGTGAAGGGGCTGGTTGGGAAAAACTGTTTTTT. Its translation: CASSEGAGWEKLFF.

This clone was seen more than once but under ten times. This chain joins TRBV7-9 and TRBJ1-2, with D perhaps matching TRBD1 (5 bases). Germline V gene sequence: CDR1 SEHNR, CDR2 FQNEAQ (reference sequence). V lost 7 bases, J lost 5 bases, and 11 bases lay in between. CDR3 size: 12 residues. The CDR3: CASTPGEYGYTF. CDR3 bases: TGTGCCAGCACCCCGGGGGAATATGGCTACACCTTC.

In DNA form, the CDR3 reads TGTGCCACCAGCAGAGGGGCTAGCGGGAGTGGGAGCACAGATACGCAGTATTTT. Translation: CATSRGASGSGSTDTQYF. V and J are TRBV15 and TRBJ2-3; 10 bases line up with TRBD2. The CDR3 is 18 amino acids. The V segment lost 1 base and the J segment 0 bases; nucleotides outside the gene matches: 7. CDR1 LNHNV and CDR2 YYDKDF come from the germline V gene (reference sequence).

The CDR3 sequence is CASSLTSESYNEQFF. CDR3 nucleotides: TGTGCCAGCTCACTCACTAGCGAGAGCTACAATGAGCAGTTCTTC. The V call is TRBV18, the J call TRBJ2-1; 7 bases agree with TRBD2. The V segment lost 4 bases and the J segment 3 bases; nucleotides outside the gene matches: 6. The CDR3 spans 15 residues. Germline V lookup: CDR1 KGHSH, CDR2 LQKENI.

V usage is TRBV27 and J usage is TRBJ2-2, with TRBD2 identical over 7 bases. The junction had 5 bases not matched to a gene; V was cut back by 1 base and J by 6 bases. From germline, CDR1 is MNHEY and CDR2 SMNVEV (reference sequence). The CDR3 runs to 15 residues. The CDR3 DNA follows: TGTGCCAGCAGTTTATTTGGCAGCGGGGCCGGGGAGCTGTTTTTT. Its translation: CASSLFGSGAGELFF.